This TCR beta chain comes out of a study of blood T cell repertoires in COVID-19. Trimming shortened V by 1 base and J by 2 bases, and 11 bases separated the two germline ends. Germline-derived CDR1 and CDR2 are SEHNR and FQNEAQ (reference sequence). The CDR3 runs to 15 residues. Here immunoSEQ multiplex PCR was the method, and the copy in TCRdb shows in-frame clones only, minus some. The table shows more than 350,000 clones, with roughly 90% occurring only once. The Seattle patients joined while their infection was active and were tracked longitudinally afterward. The genes are TRBV7-9 and TRBJ1-2; a possible D gene is TRBD1 (5 bases). The TCR originated in a woman aged 30 to 39 with COVID-19, enrolled during active disease. Sequencing was done on a sample of peripheral blood. CDR3 sequence reads: CASSLVGQWNYGYTF. For the CDR3, the DNA is TGTGCCAGCAGCTTAGTTGGACAATGGAACTATGGCTACACCTTC.